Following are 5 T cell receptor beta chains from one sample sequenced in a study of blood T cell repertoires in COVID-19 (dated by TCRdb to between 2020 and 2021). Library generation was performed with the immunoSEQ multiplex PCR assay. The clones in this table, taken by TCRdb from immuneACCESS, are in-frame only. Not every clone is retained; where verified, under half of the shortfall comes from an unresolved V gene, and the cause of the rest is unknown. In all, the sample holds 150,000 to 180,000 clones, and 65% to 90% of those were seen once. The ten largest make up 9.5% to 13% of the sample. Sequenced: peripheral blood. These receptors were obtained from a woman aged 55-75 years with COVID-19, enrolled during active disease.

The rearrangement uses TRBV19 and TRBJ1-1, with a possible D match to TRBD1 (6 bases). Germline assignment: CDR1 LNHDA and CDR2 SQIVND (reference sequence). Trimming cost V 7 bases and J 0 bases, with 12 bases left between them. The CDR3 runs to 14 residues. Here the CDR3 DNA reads TGTGCCAGTACCCAGGGGAGATTGAACACTGAAGCTTTCTTT. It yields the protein CASTQGRLNTEAFF.

The CDR3 loop reads CASSFGGSYEQYF. The CDR3 coding sequence is TGTGCCAGCAGCTTCGGGGGATCCTACGAGCAGTACTTC. V and J are TRBV7-2 and TRBJ2-7, with D perhaps matching TRBD2 (6 bases). Trimming left V 3 bases short and J 1 base short, with 7 bases between. The V gene's germline CDR1 is SGHTA and CDR2 FQGNSA. The CDR3 has 13 residues.

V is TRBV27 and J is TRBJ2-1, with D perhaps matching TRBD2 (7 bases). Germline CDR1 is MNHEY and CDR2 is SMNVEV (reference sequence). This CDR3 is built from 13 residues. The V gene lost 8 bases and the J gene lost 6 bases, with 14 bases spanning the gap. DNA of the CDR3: TGTGCCAGCTCTCGGGGAGGGGGCAATGAGCAGTTCTTC. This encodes CASSRGGGNEQFF.

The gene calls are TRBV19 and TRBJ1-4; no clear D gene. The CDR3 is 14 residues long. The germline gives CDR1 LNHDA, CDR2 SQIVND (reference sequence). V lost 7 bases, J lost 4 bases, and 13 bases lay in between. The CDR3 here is CASIDRGRNEKLFF. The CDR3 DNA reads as TGTGCCAGTATCGACCGGGGTCGTAATGAAAAACTGTTTTTT.

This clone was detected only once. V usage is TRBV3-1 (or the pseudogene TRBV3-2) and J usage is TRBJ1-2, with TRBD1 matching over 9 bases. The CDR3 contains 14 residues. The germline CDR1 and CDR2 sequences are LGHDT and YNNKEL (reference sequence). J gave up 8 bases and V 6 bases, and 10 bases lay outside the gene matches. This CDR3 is CASRTNSGTGGYTF. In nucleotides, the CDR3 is TGTGCCAGCAGAACTAATTCCGGGACAGGGGGCTACACCTTC.